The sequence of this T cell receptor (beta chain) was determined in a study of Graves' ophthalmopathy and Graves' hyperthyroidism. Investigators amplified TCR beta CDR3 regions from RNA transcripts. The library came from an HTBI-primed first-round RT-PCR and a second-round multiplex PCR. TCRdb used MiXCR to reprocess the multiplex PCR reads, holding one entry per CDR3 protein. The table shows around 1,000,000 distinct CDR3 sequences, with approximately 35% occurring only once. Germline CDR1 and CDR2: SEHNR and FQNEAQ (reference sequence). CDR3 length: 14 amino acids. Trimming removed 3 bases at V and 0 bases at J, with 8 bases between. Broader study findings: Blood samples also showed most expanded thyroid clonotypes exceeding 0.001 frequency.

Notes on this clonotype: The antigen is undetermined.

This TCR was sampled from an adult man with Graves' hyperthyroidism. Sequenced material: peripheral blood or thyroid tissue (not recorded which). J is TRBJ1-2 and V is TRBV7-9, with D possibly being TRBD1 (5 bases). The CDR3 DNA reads TGTGCCAGCAGCTTTGGGACCTCTAACTATGGCTACACCTTC. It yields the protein CASSFGTSNYGYTF.